The 4 T cell receptor beta chains below come from one sample, sequenced in a study of blood T cell repertoires in COVID-19. This table comes from immunoSEQ multiplex PCR, and its TCRdb copy is limited to in-frame clones, with some not included. This sample has approximately 310,000 clones, with about 89% found just once. Sequencing was performed on PBMCs or T cells enriched from blood (not recorded which). Receptors were obtained from a man aged 55 to 70 who had recovered from COVID-19.

This chain joins TRBV7-2 and TRBJ2-5; 8 bases are shared with TRBD1. V was pared by 3 bases and J by 7 bases, with 7 bases of the junction left unmatched. The CDR3 extends over 14 amino acids. Germline assignment: CDR1 SGHTA and CDR2 FQGNSA. The CDR3 here is CASSLGQGAGTQYF. CDR3 in DNA: TGTGCCAGCAGCTTGGGGCAGGGGGCAGGGACCCAGTACTTC.

The V gene is TRBV19, the J gene TRBJ2-7; 9 bases line up with TRBD1. V dropped 8 bases and J dropped 3; count of bases not matched to a gene: 8. The length of the CDR3 is 14 residues. CDR1 and CDR2 from the germline V gene are LNHDA and SQIVND (reference sequence). The CDR3 coding sequence is TGTGCCAGTGCACGAGAGGGACAGGGCTACGAGCAGTACTTC. It is translated as CASAREGQGYEQYF.

The chain carries TRBV5-1 and TRBJ2-3; TRBD1 matches 9 bases. This CDR3 contains 18 residues. Trimming at V came to 3 bases and at J to 2 bases, leaving 13 bases not matched to a gene. Germline values: CDR1 SGHRS, CDR2 YFSETQ. CDR3 amino acids: CASSSKPVGQGLTDTQYF. The CDR3 DNA reads TGCGCCAGCAGCTCAAAACCCGTGGGACAGGGTCTCACAGATACGCAGTATTTT.

CDR3 bases: TGTGCCAGCAGCTTTGACAGGTACACCGGGGAGCTGTTTTTT. Protein product: CASSFDRYTGELFF. This sequence joins TRBV7-9 and TRBJ2-2, with TRBD1 as a possible D gene (6 bases). The germline gives CDR1 SEHNR, CDR2 FQNEAQ (reference sequence). The CDR3 consists of 14 residues. The V end was cut by 3 bases, the J end by 3 bases, with 8 bases between.